A single sample is the source of the 27 T cell receptor beta chains below, sequenced in a study of regulatory T cells in long-lasting Graves disease (dated by TCRdb to the early 2020s). This specimen's time point label, interpreted: persistent/refractory GD, antithyroid drugs over 5 years with positive TRAb. For both TCR sequencing and RNA sequencing, RNA was extracted from PBMCs using TRIzol. The method behind the library was multiplex PCR. For sequencing, an Illumina HiSeq 4000 was employed. iRepertoire HTBI primers and Arm-PCR amplification of CDR3 regions were used to construct TCR beta libraries. TCRdb cleaned the public reads at Q25 with fastp, built clones with MiXCR and kept in-frame beta chains. Rows with one shared CDR3 protein collapse into an entry with the most common genes and DNA. Counted in this sample were about 400,000 distinct CDR3 sequences; around 21% of them appeared once. The ten largest account for less than 25% of the sample.

The sequenced sample was peripheral blood mononuclear cells (PBMCs), obtained when the disease was refractory, from a patient treated with antithyroid drugs. These receptors originate from a female donor with Graves disease.

In its sample, this clonotype was seen many times. The V gene is TRBV6-5, the J gene TRBJ1-1, with D possibly being TRBD1 (5 bases). V shed 2 bases and J shed 2 bases, with 9 bases lying between them. Germline CDR1 and CDR2: MNHEY and SVGAGI. The CDR3 length is 14 residues. DNA for the CDR3: TGTGCCAGCAGTTACGGGGGAGGTAACACTGAAGCTTTCTTT. This sequence encodes CASSYGGGNTEAFF.

V usage is TRBV28 and J usage is TRBJ2-7; 11 bases align to TRBD1. V was pared by 3 bases and J by 2 bases, with 6 bases of the junction left unmatched. Germline loops: CDR1 MDHEN, CDR2 SYDVKM. CDR3 size: 16 residues. DNA for the CDR3: TGTGCCAGCAGTTTCTACGGGACAGGGGGGCCCTACGAGCAGTACTTC. This sequence encodes CASSFYGTGGPYEQYF.

With regard to this clonotype: One junction end disagrees with the germline gene, perhaps due to a read error. The chain combines TRBV2 with TRBJ2-4; 9 nucleotides align to TRBD1. Germline assignment: CDR1 SNHLY and CDR2 FYNNEI. The CDR3 length is 14 residues. This CDR3 is CASSLTGGRGIQCF. The CDR3 DNA reads as TGTGCCAGCAGTTTGACAGGGGGTCGTGGCATTCAGTGCTTC.

In its sample, this clonotype was seen many times. The V call is TRBV6-1, the J call TRBJ2-5, with a possible D match to TRBD2 (5 bases). V was pared by 4 bases and J by 1 base, with 7 bases between. Germline V gene sequence: CDR1 MNHNS, CDR2 SASEGT. This CDR3 is 13 amino acids long. The CDR3 DNA reads TGTGCCAGCAGTGCCGGGGTCCAAGAGACCCAGTACTTC. Its translation: CASSAGVQETQYF.

In its sample, this clonotype was seen many times. This chain joins TRBV7-8 and TRBJ1-2; unclear D gene. CDR1 and CDR2 from the germline V gene are SGHVS and FQNEAQ. Trimming removed 0 bases at V and 0 bases at J, with 11 bases between. The CDR3 has 16 amino acids. The DNA of the CDR3 is TGTGCCAGCAGCTTAGCGAGGCAGACGCCTAACTATGGCTACACCTTC. Its translation: CASSLARQTPNYGYTF. Filled out from reference TRBV7-8 and TRBJ1-2, the complete variable domain reads GAGVSQSPRYKVAKRGQDVALRCDPISGHVSLFWYQQALGQGPEFLTYFQNEAQLDKSGLPSDRFFAERPEGSVSTLKIQRTQQEDSAVYLCASSLARQTPNYGYTFGSGTRLTVV.

The chain is built from TRBV20-1 and TRBJ2-7; maybe TRBD2 (5 bases). V was clipped by 0 bases and J by 2 bases, with 8 bases between them. Looked up from germline, CDR1 is DFQATT and CDR2 is SNEGSKA (reference sequence). This CDR3 has 13 residues. CDR3 nucleotide sequence: TGCAGTGCTAGAGAGACCGGGACCTACGAGCAGTACTTC. This translates into CSARETGTYEQYF.

At least ten counts were recorded for this clonotype. This CDR3 is CASSVTGVDSPLHF. DNA of the CDR3: TGTGCCAGCAGTGTGACAGGGGTTGATTCACCCCTCCACTTT. This chain links TRBV12-3 or TRBV12-4 with TRBJ1-6; the match to TRBD1 covers 8 bases. With V trimmed by 5 bases and J by 8 bases, 5 bases remained unmatched. The CDR3 runs to 14 residues.

This clonotype was counted at least ten times. The V and J genes are TRBV27 and TRBJ2-4; TRBD2 aligns across 11 bases. The CDR3 length is 19 residues. Unmatched junction bases numbered 12, after V lost 5 bases and J lost 0 bases. Germline V gene data show CDR1 as MNHEY and CDR2 as SMNVEV (reference sequence). CDR3 residues: CASSAQPGLAVLAKNIQYF. The CDR3 region has the DNA TGTGCCAGCAGTGCCCAGCCGGGACTAGCGGTTCTAGCCAAAAACATTCAGTACTTC.

This clonotype was seen many times. The chain recombines TRBV7-2 with TRBJ1-1; 7 bases are shared with TRBD1. Germline CDR1 and CDR2: SGHTA and FQGNSA. This CDR3 is built from 14 residues. Trimming took 6 bases from V and 5 from J; bases not matched to a gene: 9. CDR3 bases: TGTGCCAGCAGTTACTCGACAGGGTTTACTGAAGCTTTCTTT. Protein sequence: CASSYSTGFTEAFF.

This clonotype was found many times. J is TRBJ1-6 and V is TRBV12-3 or TRBV12-4; TRBD1 agrees at 11 bases. Losses at the gene ends were 4 bases for V and 7 bases for J; bases not matched to a gene: 3. CDR3 length: 15 residues. CDR3 sequence reads: CASSSGDRGNSPLHF. CDR3 coding DNA: TGTGCCAGCAGTTCCGGGGACAGGGGGAATTCACCCCTCCACTTT.

In its sample, this clonotype was seen once. The rearrangement joins TRBV11-2 to TRBJ2-7; 10 bases are a match to TRBD2. Germline V gene lookup returns CDR1 SGHAT and CDR2 FQNNGV. CDR3 size: 16 residues. V shed 5 bases, J shed 5 bases, and the junction held 12 bases outside the gene matches. CDR3 coding DNA: TGTGCCAGCAGCCTCGGGACTAGCGAGAGGCCCCACGAGCAGTACTTC. Protein product: CASSLGTSERPHEQYF.

This clonotype has a handful of counts. The V gene is TRBV28, the J gene TRBJ1-1; 7 bases are shared with TRBD1. The CDR3 extends over 12 amino acids. Germline assignment: CDR1 MDHEN and CDR2 SYDVKM. V shed 6 bases and J 6 bases; nucleotides not matched to a gene: 4. The CDR3: CASRPGTAEAFF. The CDR3 DNA reads as TGTGCCAGCAGACCCGGGACAGCTGAAGCTTTCTTT.

Turning to this clonotype: One junction end disagrees with the germline gene, perhaps due to a read error. V and J are TRBV29-1 and TRBJ1-1; 9 nucleotides agree with TRBD1. The CDR3 extends over 13 amino acids. Germline-derived CDR1 and CDR2 are SQVTM and ANQGSEA. DNA for the CDR3: TGCAGCATTGAACAGGGGGCCCGGACTGAAGCTTTCTTT. Its translation: CSIEQGARTEAFF.

This clonotype was counted only a few times. V and J are TRBV5-1 and TRBJ2-4; D is perhaps TRBD2 (6 bases). Germline CDR1 is SGHRS and CDR2 is YFSETQ. The V end lost 0 bases, the J end lost 0 bases, and 13 bases lay between the germline ends. This CDR3 has 17 amino acids. The CDR3 region has the DNA TGCGCCAGCAGCTTGGGGATAGCGGAAATAGCCAAAAACATTCAGTACTTC. Its translation: CASSLGIAEIAKNIQYF.

This clonotype was recorded many times. The chain uses TRBV28 and TRBJ2-5; D is uncertain. Germline V CDR1 and CDR2: MDHEN, SYDVKM. V was trimmed by 2 bases and J by 4 bases, leaving 8 bases between them. The CDR3 extends over 13 amino acids. The DNA of the CDR3 is TGTGCCAGCAGTTTAGTAGATGGAGAGACCCAGTACTTC. It codes for CASSLVDGETQYF.

This clonotype was detected ten times or more. The J gene is TRBJ2-2, the V gene TRBV30; D is unresolved. CDR1 is GTSNPN and CDR2 is SVGIG in the germline V gene (reference sequence). The CDR3 has 15 amino acids. The V gene lost 5 bases and the J gene lost 0 bases, with 13 bases spanning the gap. The CDR3 coding sequence is TGTGCCTGGCGTCGCGGTAACGCGAACACCGGGGAGCTGTTTTTT. Translation: CAWRRGNANTGELFF. The entire variable domain, with the rest obtained from reference TRBV30 and TRBJ2-2, is as follows: SQTIHQWPATLVQPVGSPLSLECTVEGTSNPNLYWYRQAAGRGLQLLFYSVGIGQISSEVPQNLSASRPQDRQFILSSKKLLLSDSGFYLCAWRRGNANTGELFFGEGSRLTVL.

This clonotype was seen only a few times. The V and J genes are TRBV5-5 and TRBJ2-3, with 10 bases matching TRBD2. Germline trimming cut 2 bases from V and 0 bases from J; bases unmatched to any gene: 3. CDR1 and CDR2 from the germline V gene are SGHKS and YYEKEE (reference sequence). The CDR3 totals 16 residues. CDR3 in amino acids: CASSFSTSGSTDTQYF. The CDR3 DNA reads as TGTGCCAGCAGCTTCTCGACTAGCGGGAGCACAGATACGCAGTATTTT.

This clonotype was seen a handful of times. The V and J genes are TRBV20-1 and TRBJ1-6; possibly TRBD1 for D (6 bases). Trimming shortened V by 2 bases and J by 14 bases, and 19 bases separated the two germline ends. The CDR3 spans 14 residues. CDR1 DFQATT and CDR2 SNEGSKA come from the germline V gene (reference sequence). CDR3 nucleotides: TGCAGTGCTAGACCCGCCCAGGGGCCCTCCACCCTCCACTTT. This encodes CSARPAQGPSTLHF.

This clonotype was observed a handful of times. V usage is TRBV27 and J usage is TRBJ1-4, with 7 nucleotides matching TRBD1. This CDR3 has 19 residues. Germline V gene data show CDR1 as MNHEY and CDR2 as SMNVEV (reference sequence). The ends lost 3 bases at V and 3 bases at J; junction bases unmatched: 16. CDR3 amino acids: CASSFPDREGMGANEKLFF. Written as DNA, the CDR3 is TGTGCCAGCAGTTTTCCTGACAGGGAAGGTATGGGAGCTAATGAAAAACTGTTTTTT.

The rearrangement joins TRBV25-1 to TRBJ1-5, with D unresolved. The CDR3 runs 12 residues. The V gene lost 4 bases and the J gene lost 7 bases, with 8 bases spanning the gap. The V gene's germline CDR1 is MGHDK and CDR2 SYGVNS. The CDR3 DNA reads as TGTGCCAGCAGTGTTGGGAACCAGCCCCAGCATTTT. This codes for CASSVGNQPQHF.

The V gene is TRBV29-1, the J gene TRBJ2-7, with TRBD2 matching 7 bases. CDR3 length equals 14 residues. V was clipped by 5 bases and J by 7 bases; unmatched bases: 14. CDR1 and CDR2 from the germline V gene are SQVTM and ANQGSEA. The CDR3 loop reads CSVLPRAGAWEQYF. In nucleotides, the CDR3 is TGCAGCGTTCTACCCAGGGCGGGAGCCTGGGAGCAGTACTTC.

This chain uses TRBV30 with TRBJ2-7; D call uncertain. Per germline, CDR1 GTSNPN and CDR2 SVGIG (reference sequence). This CDR3 has 11 amino acids. V was clipped by 5 bases and J by 6 bases, with 11 bases between them. The DNA for the CDR3 is TGTGCCTGGTCCCCAGCAGGCGAGCAGTACTTC. Its protein product is CAWSPAGEQYF. Based on the CDR3 plus reference TRBV30 and TRBJ2-7, the full variable domain is SQTIHQWPATLVQPVGSPLSLECTVEGTSNPNLYWYRQAAGRGLQLLFYSVGIGQISSEVPQNLSASRPQDRQFILSSKKLLLSDSGFYLCAWSPAGEQYFGPGTRLTVT.

The rearrangement links TRBV7-2 to TRBJ2-5; 12 positions agree with TRBD2. Germline V gene sequence: CDR1 SGHTA, CDR2 FQGNSA. The CDR3 has 17 residues. V was clipped by 0 bases and J by 2 bases; unmatched bases: 4. The CDR3 coding sequence is TGTGCCAGCAGCTTAGCTGGGACTAGCGGGCCTCAAGAGACCCAGTACTTC. It is translated as CASSLAGTSGPQETQYF. The whole variable domain, filled in from reference TRBV7-2 and TRBJ2-5, reads GAGVSQSPSNKVTEKGKDVELRCDPISGHTALYWYRQSLGQGLEFLIYFQGNSAPDKSGLPSDRFSAERTGGSVSTLTIQRTQQEDSAVYLCASSLAGTSGPQETQYFGPGTRLLVL.

As concerns this clonotype: A much bigger clone sits one base away, suggesting this may be a read error. The chain is built from TRBV11-2 and TRBJ2-2; D tentatively reads TRBD1 or TRBD2 (5 bases each). Germline V CDR1 and CDR2: SGHAT, FQNNGV. This CDR3 region has 14 residues. V lost 2 bases and J 9 bases, leaving 13 bases between the germline ends. The CDR3 region is CASSLMGVVRELFF. CDR3 nucleotide sequence: TGTGCCAGCAGCTTAATGGGGGTCGTCAGGGAGCTGTTTTTT.

In this sample, this clonotype turned up a few times. The J gene is TRBJ1-1, the V gene TRBV20-1; D possibly corresponds to TRBD1 (5 bases). Germline assignment: CDR1 DFQATT and CDR2 SNEGSKA (reference sequence). V was pared by 1 base and J by 3 bases, with 9 bases between. This CDR3 has 13 residues. The CDR3 protein is CSARGQTYTEAFF. CDR3 coding DNA: TGCAGTGCTAGAGGACAGACCTACACTGAAGCTTTCTTT.

The chain couples TRBV28 to TRBJ2-1; maybe TRBD1 (6 bases). V was clipped by 6 bases and J by 2 bases, with 11 bases between them. The CDR3 totals 14 residues. The germline gives CDR1 MDHEN, CDR2 SYDVKM. In DNA, the CDR3 is TGTGCCAGCAGGCCCACAGGGCCCTACAATGAGCAGTTCTTC. It encodes CASRPTGPYNEQFF.

This clonotype was counted between two and nine times. The chain links TRBV6-1 to TRBJ2-7, with 8 bases aligning to TRBD2. Looked up from germline, CDR1 is MNHNS and CDR2 is SASEGT. V shed 6 bases and J 7 bases; nucleotides not matched to a gene: 11. The CDR3 spans 14 residues. For the CDR3, the DNA is TGTGCCAGCAGCAAGCGGGAGAGCTTTGGGGAGCAGTACTTC. Encoded protein: CASSKRESFGEQYF.